The T cell receptor beta chain described here comes from a study of blood T cell repertoires in COVID-19. Turning to the study itself: The analysed material was cDNA or gDNA that came from T cells, B-cell-depleted T cells, or PBMCs.

The CDR3 contains 14 residues. CDR1 is SGHNT and CDR2 is YYREEE in the germline V gene (reference sequence). Trimming removed 2 bases from V and 3 bases from J; junction bases left unmatched: 4. The authors' processing: Reference gene primer amplification in the assay estimated nucleated cell counts. Measured with immunoSEQ multiplex PCR; TCRdb has only the in-frame clones, and not every one. V and J calls and clone size are given by that table; D and trimming were obtained from the DNA. The sample gives about 84,000 clones, 75% to 85% of which show up once; about 29% is in the top ten. This clonotype was obtained from a woman older than 75 with acute or convalescent COVID-19. The material sequenced was peripheral blood. J is TRBJ2-7 and V is TRBV5-4, with 8 bases lining up with TRBD1. The CDR3 DNA is TGTGCCAGCAGCTTAAACAGGGGGGACTACGAGCAGTACTTC. Translating gives CASSLNRGDYEQYF.